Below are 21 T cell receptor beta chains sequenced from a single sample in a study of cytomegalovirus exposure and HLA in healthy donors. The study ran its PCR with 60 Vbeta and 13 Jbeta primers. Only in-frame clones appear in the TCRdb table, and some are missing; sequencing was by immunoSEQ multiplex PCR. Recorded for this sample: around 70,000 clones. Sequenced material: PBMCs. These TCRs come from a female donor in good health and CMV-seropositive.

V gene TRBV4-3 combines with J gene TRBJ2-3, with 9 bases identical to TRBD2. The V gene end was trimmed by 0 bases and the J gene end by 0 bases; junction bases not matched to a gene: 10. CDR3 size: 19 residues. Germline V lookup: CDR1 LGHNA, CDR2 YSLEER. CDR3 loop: CASSQESQVLAGSTDTQYF. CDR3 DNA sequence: TGCGCCAGCAGCCAAGAGAGCCAGGTCCTAGCGGGGAGCACAGATACGCAGTATTTT.

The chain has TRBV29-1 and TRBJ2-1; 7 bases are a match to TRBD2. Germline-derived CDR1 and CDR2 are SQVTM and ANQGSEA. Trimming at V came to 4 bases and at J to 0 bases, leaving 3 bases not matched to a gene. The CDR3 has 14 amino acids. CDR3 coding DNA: TGCAGCGTTGTGCGGGGGAGCTCCTACAATGAGCAGTTCTTC. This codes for CSVVRGSSYNEQFF.

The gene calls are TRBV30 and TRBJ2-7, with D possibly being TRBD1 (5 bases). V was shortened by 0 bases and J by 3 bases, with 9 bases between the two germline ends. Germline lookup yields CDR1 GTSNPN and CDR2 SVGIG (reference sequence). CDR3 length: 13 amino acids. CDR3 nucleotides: TGTGCCTGGAGTGTAGGGGCTATCTACGAGCAGTACTTC. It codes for CAWSVGAIYEQYF.

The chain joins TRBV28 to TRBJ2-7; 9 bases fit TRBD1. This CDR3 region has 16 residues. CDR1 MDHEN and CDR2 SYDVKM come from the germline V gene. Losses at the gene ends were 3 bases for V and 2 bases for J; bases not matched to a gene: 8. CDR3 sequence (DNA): TGTGCCAGCAGTTTCGGATGGGGGGACAGGGCCTACGAGCAGTACTTC. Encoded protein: CASSFGWGDRAYEQYF. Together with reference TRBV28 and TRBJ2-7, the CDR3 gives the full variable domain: DVKVTQSSRYLVKRTGEKVFLECVQDMDHENMFWYRQDPGLGLRLIYFSYDVKMKEKGDIPEGYSVSREKKERFSLILESASTNQTSMYLCASSFGWGDRAYEQYFGPGTRLTVT.

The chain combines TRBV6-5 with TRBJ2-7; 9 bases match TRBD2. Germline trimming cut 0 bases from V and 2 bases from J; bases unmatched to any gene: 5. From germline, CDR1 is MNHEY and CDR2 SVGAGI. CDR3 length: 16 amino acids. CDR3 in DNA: TGTGCCAGCAGTTACTCCAGCGGGGGGACCCCCTACGAGCAGTACTTC. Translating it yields CASSYSSGGTPYEQYF.

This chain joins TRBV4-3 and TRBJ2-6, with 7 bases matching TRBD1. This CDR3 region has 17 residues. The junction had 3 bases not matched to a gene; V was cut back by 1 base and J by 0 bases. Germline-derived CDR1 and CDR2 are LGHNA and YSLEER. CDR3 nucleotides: TGCGCCAGCAGCCAAGGGGACAGCGGCTCTGGGGCCAACGTCCTGACTTTC. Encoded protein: CASSQGDSGSGANVLTF.

CDR3 in amino acids: CASSLQVEAFF. DNA for the CDR3: TGTGCCAGCAGTTTACAGGTCGAAGCTTTCTTT. The chain carries TRBV28 and TRBJ1-1; D gene uncertain. From germline, CDR1 is MDHEN and CDR2 SYDVKM. Trimming shortened V by 2 bases and J by 8 bases, and 6 bases separated the two germline ends. The CDR3 totals 11 residues. The full variable domain, in which reference TRBV28 and TRBJ1-1 provide the parts outside the CDR3, is DVKVTQSSRYLVKRTGEKVFLECVQDMDHENMFWYRQDPGLGLRLIYFSYDVKMKEKGDIPEGYSVSREKKERFSLILESASTNQTSMYLCASSLQVEAFFGQGTRLTVV.

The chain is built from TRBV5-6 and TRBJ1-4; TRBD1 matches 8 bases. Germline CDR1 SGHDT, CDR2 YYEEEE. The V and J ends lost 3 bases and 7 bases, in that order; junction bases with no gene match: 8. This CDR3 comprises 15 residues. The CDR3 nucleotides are TGTGCCAGCAGCTCCGGACAGGGAGGACGTGAAAAACTGTTTTTT. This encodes CASSSGQGGREKLFF.

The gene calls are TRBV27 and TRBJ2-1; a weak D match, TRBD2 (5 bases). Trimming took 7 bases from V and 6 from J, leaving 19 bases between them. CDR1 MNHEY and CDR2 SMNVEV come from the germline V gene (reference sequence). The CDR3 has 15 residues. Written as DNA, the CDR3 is TGTGCCAGCACCACCTCGTCCTCTGGAGGCAATGAGCAGTTCTTC. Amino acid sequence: CASTTSSSGGNEQFF.

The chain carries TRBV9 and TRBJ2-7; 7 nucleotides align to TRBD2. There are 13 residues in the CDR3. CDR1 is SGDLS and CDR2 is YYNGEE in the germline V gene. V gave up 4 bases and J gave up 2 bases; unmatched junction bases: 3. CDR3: CASSSGLTYEQYF. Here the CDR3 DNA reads TGTGCCAGCAGCTCGGGACTAACCTACGAGCAGTACTTC.

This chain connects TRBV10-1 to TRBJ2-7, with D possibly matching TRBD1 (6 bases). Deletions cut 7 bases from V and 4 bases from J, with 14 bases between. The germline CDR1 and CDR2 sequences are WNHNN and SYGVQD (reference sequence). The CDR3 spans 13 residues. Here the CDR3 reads CASKPAGEYEQYF. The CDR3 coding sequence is TGCGCCAGCAAGCCGGCAGGGGAGTACGAGCAGTACTTC.

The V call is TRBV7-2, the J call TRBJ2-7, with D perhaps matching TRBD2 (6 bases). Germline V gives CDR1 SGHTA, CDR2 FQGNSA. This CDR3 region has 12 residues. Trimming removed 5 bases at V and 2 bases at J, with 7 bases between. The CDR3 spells CASSERAYEQYF. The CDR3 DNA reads TGTGCCAGCAGCGAGCGGGCCTACGAGCAGTACTTC.

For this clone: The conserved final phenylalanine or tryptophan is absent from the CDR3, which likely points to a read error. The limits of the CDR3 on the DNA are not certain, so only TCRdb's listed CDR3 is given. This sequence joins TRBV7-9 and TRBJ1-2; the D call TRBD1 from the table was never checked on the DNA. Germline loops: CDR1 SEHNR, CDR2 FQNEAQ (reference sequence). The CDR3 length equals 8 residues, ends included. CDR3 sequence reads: CASSEDSL.

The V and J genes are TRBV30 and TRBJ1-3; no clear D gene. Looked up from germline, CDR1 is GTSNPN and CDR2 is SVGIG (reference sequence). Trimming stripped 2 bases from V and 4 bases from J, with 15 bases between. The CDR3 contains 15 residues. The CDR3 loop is CAWSFGKIGGNTIYF. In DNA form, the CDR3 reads TGTGCCTGGAGTTTCGGGAAGATCGGAGGAAACACCATATATTTT.

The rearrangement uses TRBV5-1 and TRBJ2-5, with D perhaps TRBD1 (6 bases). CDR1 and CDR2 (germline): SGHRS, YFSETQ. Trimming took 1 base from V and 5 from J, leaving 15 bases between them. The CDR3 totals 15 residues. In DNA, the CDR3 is TGCGCCAGCAGCTTGTTGATGGGGGCGGACGAGACCCAGTACTTC. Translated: CASSLLMGADETQYF.

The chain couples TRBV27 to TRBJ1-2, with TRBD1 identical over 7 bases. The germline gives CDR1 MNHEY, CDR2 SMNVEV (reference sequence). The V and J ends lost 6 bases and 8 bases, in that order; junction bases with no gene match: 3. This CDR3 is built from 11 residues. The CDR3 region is CASSQGGGYTF. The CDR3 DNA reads TGTGCCAGCAGCCAGGGGGGAGGCTACACCTTC.

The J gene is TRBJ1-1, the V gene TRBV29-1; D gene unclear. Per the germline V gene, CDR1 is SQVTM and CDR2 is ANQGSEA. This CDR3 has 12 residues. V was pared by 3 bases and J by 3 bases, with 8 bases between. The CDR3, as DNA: TGCAGCGTTGACGGGTGGGACACTGAAGCTTTCTTT. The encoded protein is CSVDGWDTEAFF.

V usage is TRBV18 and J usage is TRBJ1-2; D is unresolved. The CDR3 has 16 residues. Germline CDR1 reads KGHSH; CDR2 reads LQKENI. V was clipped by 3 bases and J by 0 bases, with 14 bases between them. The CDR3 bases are TGTGCCAGCTCACCCCTGGGAGAGCCAGCTAACTATGGCTACACCTTC. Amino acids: CASSPLGEPANYGYTF.

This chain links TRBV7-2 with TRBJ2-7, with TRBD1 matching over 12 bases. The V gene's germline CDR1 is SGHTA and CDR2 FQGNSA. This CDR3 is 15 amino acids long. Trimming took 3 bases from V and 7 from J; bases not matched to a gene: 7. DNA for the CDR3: TGTGCCAGCAGCTTGACCGGGACAGGGGGCCTAGAGCAGTACTTC. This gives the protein CASSLTGTGGLEQYF.

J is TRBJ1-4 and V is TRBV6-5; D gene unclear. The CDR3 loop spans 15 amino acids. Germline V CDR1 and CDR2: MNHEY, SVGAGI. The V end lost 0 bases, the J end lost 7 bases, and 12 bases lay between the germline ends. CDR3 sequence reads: CASSYSWAGSEKLFF. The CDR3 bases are TGTGCCAGCAGTTACTCTTGGGCCGGAAGTGAAAAACTGTTTTTT.

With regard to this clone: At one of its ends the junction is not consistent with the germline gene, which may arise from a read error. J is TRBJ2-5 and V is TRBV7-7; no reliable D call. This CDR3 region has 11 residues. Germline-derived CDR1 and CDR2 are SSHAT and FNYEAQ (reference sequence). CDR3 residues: CASSAGETQYF. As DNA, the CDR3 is TGTGCTAGCAGCGCCGGGGAGACCCAGTACTTC.